A single sample is the source of the 3 T cell receptor beta chains below, sequenced in a study of T-cell memory formation after mild COVID-19. TCRdb itself ran the 5' RACE reads through MiXCR, one entry per CDR3 protein. The table lists more than 350,000 distinct CDR3 sequences, roughly 15% of them singletons, with roughly 21% in the top ten. Sequencing used PBMCs or a T cell subset sorted from them (not recorded which). The receptors were gathered from a young man who had mild COVID-19 (a few samples of this study predate the infection). Cell type and time point are not known.

The chain joins TRBV7-2 to TRBJ2-3, with 8 bases fitting TRBD2. The CDR3 runs to 15 residues. J gave up 4 bases and V 2 bases, and 5 bases lay outside the gene matches. Germline CDR1 is SGHTA and CDR2 is FQGNSA. CDR3: CASSLRRGAPDTQYF. The CDR3 nucleotides are TGTGCCAGCAGCTTACGGCGGGGGGCACCAGATACGCAGTATTTT.

The rearrangement links TRBV27 to TRBJ1-5, with D hard to call. The CDR3 is 13 residues long. The germline gives CDR1 MNHEY, CDR2 SMNVEV (reference sequence). V lost 4 bases and J lost 3, with 7 bases in between. The CDR3 DNA sequence: TGTGCCAGCAGTTACGGTTACAATCAGCCCCAGCATTTT. Protein sequence: CASSYGYNQPQHF.

The CDR3 protein is CSAGGGANTEAFF. As DNA, the CDR3 is TGCAGTGCTGGAGGGGGCGCGAACACTGAAGCTTTCTTT. The chain uses TRBV20-1 and TRBJ1-1, with 7 bases aligning to TRBD1. The length of the CDR3 is 13 residues. CDR1 is DFQATT, CDR2 SNEGSKA, per germline (reference sequence). With 5 bases clipped from V and 1 base from J, the junction kept 4 bases outside the gene matches.